These T cell receptor beta chains were read from a single sample in a study of shared clonotypes between healthy human individuals. Using immunoSEQ multiplex PCR, the repertoire was profiled, and TCRdb retains in-frame clones only, with some absent. The sample includes a few million clones, roughly 93% seen only once; the top ten take under 0.45%. Sequencing used naive CD4+ T cells from PBMCs. The source of these receptors is a man between 18 and 35 years old in good health. Some clones in this sample may be carry-over from other donors' samples. CDR3s leave out the opening cysteine and the closing phenylalanine or tryptophan. The order of the fields is V gene, clone size, J gene, CDR3 protein. Clone size is stated in some rows and not others, as once, few, many or a class when expanded.

v_call: TRBV5-1
clone_size: once
j_call: TRBJ2-1
cdr3_aa: ASSLGGSSYNEQF

v_call: TRBV6-5
clone_size: .
j_call: TRBJ2-7
cdr3_aa: ASSYSKGRGYEQY

v_call: TRBV10-3
clone_size: .
j_call: TRBJ1-1
cdr3_aa: AITPSPGTGMTDTEAF

v_call: TRBV6-5
clone_size: .
j_call: TRBJ1-6
cdr3_aa: ASSYLGLNSPLH

v_call: TRBV11-2
clone_size: .
j_call: TRBJ2-5
cdr3_aa: ASSLRQPQETQY

v_call: TRBV10-1
clone_size: .
j_call: TRBJ2-1
cdr3_aa: ASSEWRGRASSSYEQF

v_call: TRBV29-1
clone_size: .
j_call: TRBJ2-7
cdr3_aa: SVGGQFSYEQY

v_call: TRBV18
clone_size: .
j_call: TRBJ1-3
cdr3_aa: ASSQGQGAAGNTIY

v_call: TRBV28
clone_size: once
j_call: TRBJ2-3
cdr3_aa: ASTRGLAGGGADTQY

v_call: TRBV5-1
clone_size: .
j_call: TRBJ1-3
cdr3_aa: ASSLDGTDPAGNTIY

v_call: TRBV29-1
clone_size: .
j_call: TRBJ2-3
cdr3_aa: SVELANRDTQY

v_call: TRBV28
clone_size: once
j_call: TRBJ1-1
cdr3_aa: ASSFVGGRPNTEAF

v_call: TRBV6-5
clone_size: .
j_call: TRBJ1-2
cdr3_aa: ASTLGGNYGYT

v_call: TRBV2
clone_size: .
j_call: TRBJ1-1
cdr3_aa: ASSEYFRSTEAF

v_call: TRBV7-2
clone_size: .
j_call: TRBJ2-1
cdr3_aa: ASSLALAGTNGEQF

v_call: TRBV10-3
clone_size: .
j_call: TRBJ2-5
cdr3_aa: AISEGQGASETQY

v_call: TRBV28
clone_size: .
j_call: TRBJ1-1
cdr3_aa: ATRTGGTEAF

v_call: TRBV2
clone_size: .
j_call: TRBJ2-1
cdr3_aa: ASSIGGQLYNEQF

v_call: TRBV6-5
clone_size: .
j_call: TRBJ2-7
cdr3_aa: ASTEAGNSYEQY

v_call: TRBV5-5
clone_size: .
j_call: TRBJ1-2
cdr3_aa: ASSRQGAGGYT

v_call: TRBV20-1
clone_size: once
j_call: TRBJ2-1
cdr3_aa: STTRGSQQF